One sample yielded the 26 T cell receptor beta chains listed below, sequenced in a study of CD8+ T cells in alopecia areata. Treatment denoted: oral pan-JAK inhibitor, 5-10 mg twice daily. RNA was extracted and reverse transcribed into cDNA as the sequencing template. The protocol was immunoSEQ multiplex PCR, while the TCRdb copy is restricted to in-frame clones and leaves out a portion. The data show about 250,000 clones, with roughly 60% seen just once and around 0.92% held by the top ten. Sequencing was performed on CD4+ T cells sorted from blood, taken between weeks 51 and 52, from a patient treated with tofacitinib. These receptors originate from a human donor with alopecia areata.

The V and J genes are TRBV29-1 and TRBJ2-1; no firm D call. The V end lost 0 bases, the J end lost 12 bases, and 18 bases lay between the germline ends. Per the germline V gene, CDR1 is SQVTM and CDR2 is ANQGSEA. The CDR3 has 14 amino acids. CDR3 region: CSVEDRWQNKGQFF. The CDR3 DNA follows: TGCAGCGTTGAAGATCGGTGGCAGAACAAGGGGCAGTTCTTC.

This chain joins TRBV2 and TRBJ2-3, with D perhaps being TRBD1 or TRBD2 (6 bases each). V lost 6 bases to trimming and J lost 4 bases, with 14 bases between them. CDR3 length: 14 amino acids. From germline, CDR1 is SNHLY and CDR2 FYNNEI. CDR3 amino acids: CASSLGGPPDTQYF. For the CDR3, the DNA is TGTGCCAGCAGCCTGGGGGGCCCGCCAGATACGCAGTATTTT.

This clone was seen only a few times. This chain joins TRBV2 and TRBJ1-4, with D maybe TRBD1 (6 bases). The V end was cut by 11 bases, the J end by 5 bases, with 21 bases between. The CDR3 contains 15 residues. Germline V CDR1 and CDR2: SNHLY, FYNNEI. DNA for the CDR3: TGTGCCCTTGGGGGCCGAACATCAGGAAATGAAAAACTGTTTTTT. Amino acids: CALGGRTSGNEKLFF.

The rearrangement uses TRBV10-3 and TRBJ1-4; D gene unclear. CDR1 and CDR2 from the germline V gene are ENHRY and SYGVKD. The CDR3 runs to 12 residues. V gave up 10 bases and J gave up 4 bases, with 10 bases separating them. The CDR3 reads CATRAVNEKLFF. The CDR3 nucleotides read TGTGCCACCCGGGCGGTTAATGAAAAACTGTTTTTT.

V and J are TRBV30 and TRBJ1-2; D unresolved. This CDR3 region has 13 residues. Germline V gene sequence: CDR1 GTSNPN, CDR2 SVGIG (reference sequence). V lost 0 bases and J 8 bases, leaving 13 bases between the germline ends. In DNA form, the CDR3 reads TGTGCCTGGAGTGTACTGGACCGGGGAGGCTACACCTTC. Its translation: CAWSVLDRGGYTF.

The CDR3 nucleotides read TGTGCCAGCAGTAAACAAGGGATGTCTGGGGCCAACGTCCTGACTTTC. The encoded protein is CASSKQGMSGANVLTF. The chain is built from TRBV6-6 and TRBJ2-6; D is unclear. Germline V gives CDR1 MNHNY, CDR2 SVGAGI (reference sequence). Between the trimmed V and J ends, which lost 5 bases and 1 base, there was a span of 12 bases. The CDR3 runs to 16 residues.

This clone was counted only a few times. The chain combines TRBV14 with TRBJ2-4, with D possibly TRBD2 on 5 matching bases. Germline V gives CDR1 SGHDN, CDR2 FVKESK. V gave up 1 base and J gave up 4 bases, with 5 bases separating them. CDR3 size: 13 residues. DNA for the CDR3: TGTGCCAGCAGCCAAGGGGAGAAAAACATTCAGTACTTC. It specifies CASSQGEKNIQYF.

This rearrangement joins TRBV5-1 to TRBJ2-3; D gene uncertain. Germline CDR1 SGHRS, CDR2 YFSETQ. Trimming pared 0 bases from V and 4 bases from J, leaving 9 bases between. The CDR3 loop spans 14 amino acids. CDR3 DNA sequence: TGCGCCAGCAGCTTGGCCCGGTCAGCAGATACGCAGTATTTT. Amino acid sequence: CASSLARSADTQYF.

There are a few counts of this clone. This chain links TRBV5-4 with TRBJ2-3, with 9 bases that match TRBD2. V lost 4 bases and J lost 2; bases outside the gene matches: 5. Germline V lookup: CDR1 SGHNT, CDR2 YYREEE (reference sequence). The length of the CDR3 is 15 residues. The CDR3 is CASSISGGVTDTQYF. CDR3 bases: TGTGCCAGCAGCATTAGCGGGGGCGTCACAGATACGCAGTATTTT.

This clone was seen a single time. The V and J genes are TRBV5-4 and TRBJ2-2; weak D call: TRBD1 (5 bases). The CDR3 runs to 14 residues. CDR1 is SGHNT, CDR2 YYREEE, per germline (reference sequence). The ends were cut back, 9 bases at V and 0 bases at J, with 12 bases in the middle. CDR3 amino acids: CATGHFSNTGELFF. The CDR3 nucleotides read TGTGCCACCGGACACTTTTCGAACACCGGGGAGCTGTTTTTT. The whole variable domain, remainder taken from reference TRBV5-4 and TRBJ2-2, is ETGVTQSPTHLIKTRGQQVTLRCSSQSGHNTVSWYQQALGQGPQFIFQYYREEENGRGNFPPRFSGLQFPNYSSELNVNALELDDSALYLCATGHFSNTGELFFGEGSRLTVL.

The genes are TRBV29-1 and TRBJ2-3, with 7 bases that match TRBD2. The CDR3 runs 14 residues. Germline V CDR1 and CDR2: SQVTM, ANQGSEA. With 6 bases clipped from V and 4 bases from J, the junction kept 10 bases outside the gene matches. The CDR3 region is CSVLGGRGADTQYF. CDR3 coding DNA: TGCAGCGTCCTCGGGGGGAGGGGCGCAGATACGCAGTATTTT.

This chain joins TRBV10-3 and TRBJ1-2, with D unclear. Trimming took off 7 bases at V and 8 bases at J, with 14 bases between the two ends. The CDR3 length is 12 residues. Germline V CDR1 and CDR2: ENHRY, SYGVKD. The CDR3 DNA reads TGTGCCATCACGGGAGGACTATCGGGCTACACCTTC. Translating it yields CAITGGLSGYTF.

V gene TRBV6-5 combines with J gene TRBJ2-3, with D perhaps matching TRBD2 (5 bases). The CDR3 runs 13 residues. V lost 6 bases and J 4 bases, leaving 11 bases between the germline ends. The germline gives CDR1 MNHEY, CDR2 SVGAGI. The CDR3, as DNA: TGTGCCAGCAGAGAGAGGGCGGCAGATACGCAGTATTTT. It translates to CASRERAADTQYF.

In this sample, this clone turned up a few times. The V gene is TRBV5-6, the J gene TRBJ2-1; 8 bases match TRBD2. In germline, CDR1 is SGHDT, CDR2 YYEEEE. The CDR3 is 15 residues long. Losses at the gene ends were 4 bases for V and 4 bases for J; bases not matched to a gene: 7. CDR3 residues: CASSPRGGVYNEQFF. CDR3 DNA: TGTGCCAGCAGCCCCCGGGGGGGCGTATACAATGAGCAGTTCTTC.

The V call is TRBV25-1, the J call TRBJ2-5; TRBD1 is a possible D gene (5 bases). Between the trimmed V and J ends, which lost 4 bases and 2 bases, there was a span of 14 bases. The germline V gene has CDR1 MGHDK and CDR2 SYGVNS. This CDR3 is 15 amino acids long. CDR3 sequence reads: CASSAKGPLQETQYF. DNA for the CDR3: TGTGCCAGCAGTGCAAAGGGGCCTCTTCAAGAGACCCAGTACTTC.

The chain couples TRBV7-2 to TRBJ1-1; 8 bases match TRBD1. CDR3 size: 15 residues. The V segment lost 5 bases and the J segment 2 bases; nucleotides outside the gene matches: 7. Germline CDR1 reads SGHTA; CDR2 reads FQGNSA. The CDR3 reads CASSTYRGYNTEAFF. In DNA, the CDR3 is TGTGCCAGCAGCACCTACAGGGGGTACAACACTGAAGCTTTCTTT.

This clone was counted between two and nine times. The chain recombines TRBV7-2 with TRBJ2-7, with D possibly TRBD1 on 6 matching bases. V dropped 4 bases and J dropped 3 bases, with 13 bases sitting between them. The CDR3 runs 14 residues. Germline assignment: CDR1 SGHTA and CDR2 FQGNSA. CDR3 sequence: CASSSDRFLYEQYF. The CDR3 DNA reads as TGTGCCAGCAGCTCGGACAGATTTCTCTACGAGCAGTACTTC.

The chain carries TRBV4-1 and TRBJ2-7, with 12 bases that match TRBD2. Looked up from germline, CDR1 is MGHRA and CDR2 is YSYEKL. This CDR3 is built from 14 residues. Unmatched junction bases numbered 4, after V lost 4 bases and J lost 6 bases. The CDR3 DNA follows: TGCGCCAGCAGCCCTAGCGGGGGGGCCAGCGAGCAGTACTTC. Translated, it gives CASSPSGGASEQYF.

The chain has TRBV6-5 and TRBJ2-1; 7 bases agree with TRBD2. The CDR3 has 13 amino acids. Germline trimming cut 8 bases from V and 6 bases from J; bases unmatched to any gene: 7. Germline V gives CDR1 MNHEY, CDR2 SVGAGI. CDR3 DNA: TGTGCCAGCGCCGGCGGGGGACTCAATGAGCAGTTCTTC. As protein: CASAGGGLNEQFF.

The chain uses TRBV10-3 and TRBJ1-1; D gene unclear. Germline CDR1 is ENHRY and CDR2 is SYGVKD. The V end was cut by 8 bases, the J end by 1 base, with 8 bases between. This CDR3 is built from 12 residues. The chain's CDR3 is CAIGRSNTEAFF. CDR3 sequence (DNA): TGTGCCATCGGCAGGTCGAACACTGAAGCTTTCTTT.

V gene TRBV7-9 combines with J gene TRBJ2-6, with D possibly being TRBD1 or TRBD2 (5 bases each). This CDR3 comprises 18 residues. CDR1 is SEHNR and CDR2 is FQNEAQ in the germline V gene (reference sequence). Trimming stripped 4 bases from V and 0 bases from J, with 16 bases between. The CDR3 DNA reads as TGTGCCAGCAGCTCCTCACCGGGACGGAGCTCTGGGGCCAACGTCCTGACTTTC. Its translation is CASSSSPGRSSGANVLTF.

The CDR3 sequence: CATSREASGGLQETQYF. CDR3 DNA: TGTGCCACCAGCAGAGAAGCTAGCGGGGGACTACAAGAGACCCAGTACTTC. This chain links TRBV15 with TRBJ2-5; 10 bases are shared with TRBD2. The CDR3 consists of 17 residues. Trimming took 0 bases from V and 2 from J; bases not matched to a gene: 6. Germline CDR1 reads LNHNV; CDR2 reads YYDKDF (reference sequence).

The count of this clone is one. The chain employs TRBV29-1 and TRBJ1-3, with D maybe TRBD1 (5 bases). Trimming stripped 2 bases from V and 4 bases from J, with 6 bases between. Germline-derived CDR1 and CDR2 are SQVTM and ANQGSEA. The length of the CDR3 is 12 residues. The CDR3 DNA sequence: TGCAGCGTTGAATGGGGGGGAAACACCATATATTTT. Translating gives CSVEWGGNTIYF.

The rearrangement links TRBV7-2 to TRBJ2-2; the D is unclear. The CDR3 is 12 amino acids. Per germline, CDR1 SGHTA and CDR2 FQGNSA. The V gene lost 3 bases and the J gene lost 4 bases, with 3 bases spanning the gap. The CDR3 coding sequence is TGTGCCAGCAGCTTTGGCACCGGGGAGCTGTTTTTT. This translates into CASSFGTGELFF.

This chain uses TRBV5-4 with TRBJ1-4; tentative D call: TRBD1 (6 bases). The CDR3 contains 16 residues. Germline V lookup: CDR1 SGHNT, CDR2 YYREEE (reference sequence). V was trimmed by 4 bases and J by 4 bases, leaving 17 bases between them. CDR3 sequence reads: CASSPYPQGINEKLFF. CDR3 bases: TGTGCCAGCAGCCCTTACCCACAGGGCATTAATGAAAAACTGTTTTTT. Based on the CDR3 plus reference TRBV5-4 and TRBJ1-4, the full variable domain is ETGVTQSPTHLIKTRGQQVTLRCSSQSGHNTVSWYQQALGQGPQFIFQYYREEENGRGNFPPRFSGLQFPNYSSELNVNALELDDSALYLCASSPYPQGINEKLFFGSGTQLSVL.

This rearrangement joins TRBV18 to TRBJ2-5, with TRBD2 matching over 8 bases. V lost 3 bases, J lost 5 bases, and 8 bases stayed unmatched. The CDR3 length is 15 residues. Germline CDR1 reads KGHSH; CDR2 reads LQKENI. The CDR3 coding sequence is TGTGCCAGCTCACCGCTCTTAGCGGGGCTGGAGACCCAGTACTTC. Amino acid sequence: CASSPLLAGLETQYF.